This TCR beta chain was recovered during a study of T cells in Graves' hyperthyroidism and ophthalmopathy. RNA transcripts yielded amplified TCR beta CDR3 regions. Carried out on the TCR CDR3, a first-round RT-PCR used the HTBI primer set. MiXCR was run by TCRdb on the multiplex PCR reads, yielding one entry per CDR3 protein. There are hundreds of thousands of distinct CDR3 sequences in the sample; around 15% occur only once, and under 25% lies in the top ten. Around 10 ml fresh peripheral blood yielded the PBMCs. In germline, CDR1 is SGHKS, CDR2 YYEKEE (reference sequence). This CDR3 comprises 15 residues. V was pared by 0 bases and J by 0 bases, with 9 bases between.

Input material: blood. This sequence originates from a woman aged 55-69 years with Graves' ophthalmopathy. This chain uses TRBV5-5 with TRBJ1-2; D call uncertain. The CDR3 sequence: CASSLGGTSNYGYTF. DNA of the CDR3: TGTGCCAGCAGCTTGGGAGGCACTTCTAACTATGGCTACACCTTC. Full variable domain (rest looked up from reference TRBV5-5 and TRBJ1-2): DAGVTQSPTHLIKTRGQQVTLRCSPISGHKSVSWYQQVLGQGPQFIFQYYEKEERGRGNFPDRFSARQFPNYSSELNVNALLLGDSALYLCASSLGGTSNYGYTFGSGTRLTVV.